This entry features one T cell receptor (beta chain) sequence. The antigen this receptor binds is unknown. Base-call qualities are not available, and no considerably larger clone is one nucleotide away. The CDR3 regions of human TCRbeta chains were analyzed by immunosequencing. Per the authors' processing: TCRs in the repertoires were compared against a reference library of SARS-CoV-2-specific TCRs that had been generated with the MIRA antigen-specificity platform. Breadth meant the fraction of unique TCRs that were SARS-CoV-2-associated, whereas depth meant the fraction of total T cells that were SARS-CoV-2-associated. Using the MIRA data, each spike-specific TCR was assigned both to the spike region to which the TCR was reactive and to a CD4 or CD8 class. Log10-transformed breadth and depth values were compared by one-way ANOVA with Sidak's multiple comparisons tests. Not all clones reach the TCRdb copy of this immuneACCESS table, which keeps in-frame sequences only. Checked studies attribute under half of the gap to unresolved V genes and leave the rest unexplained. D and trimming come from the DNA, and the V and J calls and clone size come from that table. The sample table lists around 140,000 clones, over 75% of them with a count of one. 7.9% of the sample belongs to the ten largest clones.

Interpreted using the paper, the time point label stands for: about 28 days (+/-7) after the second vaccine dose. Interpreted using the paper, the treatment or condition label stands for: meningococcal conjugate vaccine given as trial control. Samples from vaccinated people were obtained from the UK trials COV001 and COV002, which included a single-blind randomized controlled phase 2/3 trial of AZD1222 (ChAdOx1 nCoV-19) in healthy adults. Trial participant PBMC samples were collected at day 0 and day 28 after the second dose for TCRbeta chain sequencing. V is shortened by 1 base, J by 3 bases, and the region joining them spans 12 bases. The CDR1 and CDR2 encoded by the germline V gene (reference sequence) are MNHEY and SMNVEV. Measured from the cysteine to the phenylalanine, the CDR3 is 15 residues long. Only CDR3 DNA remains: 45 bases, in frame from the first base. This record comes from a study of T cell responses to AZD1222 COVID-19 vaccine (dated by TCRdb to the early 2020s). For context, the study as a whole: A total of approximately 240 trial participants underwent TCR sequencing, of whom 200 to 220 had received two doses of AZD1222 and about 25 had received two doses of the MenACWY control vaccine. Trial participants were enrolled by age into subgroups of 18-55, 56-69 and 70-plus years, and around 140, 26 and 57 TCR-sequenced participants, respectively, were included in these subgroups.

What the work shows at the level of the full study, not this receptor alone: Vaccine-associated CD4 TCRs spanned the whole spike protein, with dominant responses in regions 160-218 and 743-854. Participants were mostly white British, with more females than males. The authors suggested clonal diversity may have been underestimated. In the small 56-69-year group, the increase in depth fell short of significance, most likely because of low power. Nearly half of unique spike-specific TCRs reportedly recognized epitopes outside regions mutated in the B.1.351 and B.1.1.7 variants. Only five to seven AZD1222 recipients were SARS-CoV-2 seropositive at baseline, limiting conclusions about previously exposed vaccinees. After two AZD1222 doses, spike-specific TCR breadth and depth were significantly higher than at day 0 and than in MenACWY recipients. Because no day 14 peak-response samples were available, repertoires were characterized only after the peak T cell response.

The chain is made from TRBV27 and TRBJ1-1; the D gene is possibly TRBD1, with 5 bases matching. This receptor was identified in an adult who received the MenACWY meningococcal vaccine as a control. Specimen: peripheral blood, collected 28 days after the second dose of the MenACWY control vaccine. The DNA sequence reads TGTGCCAGCAGTTTATACCTCGGGACCCACACTGAAGCTTTCTTT. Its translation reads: CASSLYLGTHTEAFF.